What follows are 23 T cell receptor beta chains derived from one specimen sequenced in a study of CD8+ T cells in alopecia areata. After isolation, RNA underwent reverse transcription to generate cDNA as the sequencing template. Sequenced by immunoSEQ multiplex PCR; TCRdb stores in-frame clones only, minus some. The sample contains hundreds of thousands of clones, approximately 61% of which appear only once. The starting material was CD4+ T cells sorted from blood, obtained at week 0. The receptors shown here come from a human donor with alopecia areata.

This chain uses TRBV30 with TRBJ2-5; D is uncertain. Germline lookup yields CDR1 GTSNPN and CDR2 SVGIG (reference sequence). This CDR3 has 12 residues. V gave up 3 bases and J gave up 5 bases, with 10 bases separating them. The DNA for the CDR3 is TGTGCCTGGAGCCGGAGTCAGGAGACCCAGTACTTC. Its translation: CAWSRSQETQYF.

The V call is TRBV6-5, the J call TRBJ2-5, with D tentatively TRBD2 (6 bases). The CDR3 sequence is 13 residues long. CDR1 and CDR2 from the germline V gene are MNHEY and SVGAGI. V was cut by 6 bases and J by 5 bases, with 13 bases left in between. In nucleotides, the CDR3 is TGTGCCAGCAGACCACTAGCCTCGGAGACCCAGTACTTC. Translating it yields CASRPLASETQYF.

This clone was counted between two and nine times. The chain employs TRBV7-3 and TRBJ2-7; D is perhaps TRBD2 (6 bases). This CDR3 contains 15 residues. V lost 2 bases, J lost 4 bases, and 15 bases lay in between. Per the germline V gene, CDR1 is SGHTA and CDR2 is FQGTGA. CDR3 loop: CASSLSGGLPYEQYF. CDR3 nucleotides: TGTGCCAGCAGCTTATCAGGAGGGTTACCTTACGAGCAGTACTTC. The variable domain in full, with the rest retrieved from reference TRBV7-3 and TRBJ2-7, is GAGVSQTPSNKVTEKGKYVELRCDPISGHTALYWYRQSLGQGPEFLIYFQGTGAADDSGLPNDRFFAVRPEGSVSTLKIQRTERGDSAVYLCASSLSGGLPYEQYFGPGTRLTVT.

DNA for the CDR3: TGTGCCATCCAGCGTGGGGGGCCGGGACGAGGGGAGCAGTACTTC. Translation gives CAIQRGGPGRGEQYF. The J gene is TRBJ2-7, the V gene TRBV10-3; D may be TRBD1 or TRBD2 (6 bases each). The germline V gene encodes CDR1 ENHRY and CDR2 SYGVKD. This CDR3 has 15 amino acids. V was clipped by 8 bases and J by 7 bases, with 24 bases between them.

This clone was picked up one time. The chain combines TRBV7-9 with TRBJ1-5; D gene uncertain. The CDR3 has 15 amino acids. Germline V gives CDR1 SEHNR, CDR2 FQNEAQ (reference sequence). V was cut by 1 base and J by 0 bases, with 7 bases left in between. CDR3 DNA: TGTGCCAGCAGCTTAGGGGAGTCTAGCAATCAGCCCCAGCATTTT. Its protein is CASSLGESSNQPQHF.

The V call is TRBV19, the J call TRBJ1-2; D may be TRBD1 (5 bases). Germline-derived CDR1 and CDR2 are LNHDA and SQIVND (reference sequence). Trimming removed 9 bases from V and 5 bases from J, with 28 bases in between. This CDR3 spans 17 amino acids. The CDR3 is CASHHLRPRDGRYGYTF. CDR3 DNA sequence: TGTGCCAGCCATCACCTGCGGCCCCGGGACGGAAGATATGGCTACACCTTC.

The CDR3 is CASSLGQGAYEQYF. CDR3 bases: TGTGCCAGCAGCTTGGGACAGGGGGCCTACGAGCAGTACTTC. The chain uses TRBV27 and TRBJ2-7, with 11 bases aligning to TRBD1. The CDR3 runs to 14 residues. Germline V lookup: CDR1 MNHEY, CDR2 SMNVEV (reference sequence). J lost 2 bases, V lost 6 bases, and 3 bases had no gene match.

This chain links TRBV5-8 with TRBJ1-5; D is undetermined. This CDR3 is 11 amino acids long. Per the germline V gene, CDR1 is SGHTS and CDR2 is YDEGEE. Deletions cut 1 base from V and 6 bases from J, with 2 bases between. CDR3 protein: CASSLSQPQHF. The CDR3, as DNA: TGTGCCAGCAGCTTGAGTCAGCCCCAGCATTTT.

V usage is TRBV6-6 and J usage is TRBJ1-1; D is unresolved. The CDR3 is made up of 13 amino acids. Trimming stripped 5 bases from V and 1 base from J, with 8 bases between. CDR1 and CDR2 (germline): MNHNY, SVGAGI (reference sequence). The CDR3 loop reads CASSGQPNTEAFF. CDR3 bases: TGTGCCAGCAGTGGGCAACCGAACACTGAAGCTTTCTTT.

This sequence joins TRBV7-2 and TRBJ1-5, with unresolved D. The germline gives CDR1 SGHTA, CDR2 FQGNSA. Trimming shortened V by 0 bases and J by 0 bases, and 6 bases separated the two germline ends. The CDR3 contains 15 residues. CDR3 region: CASSLARGSNQPQHF. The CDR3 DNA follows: TGTGCCAGCAGCTTAGCCCGAGGTAGCAATCAGCCCCAGCATTTT.

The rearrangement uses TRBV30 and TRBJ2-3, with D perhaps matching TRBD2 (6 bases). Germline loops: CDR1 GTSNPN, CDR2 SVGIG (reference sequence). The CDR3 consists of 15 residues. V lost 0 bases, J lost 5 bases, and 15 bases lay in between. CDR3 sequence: CAWSVLRRGKDTQYF. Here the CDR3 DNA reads TGTGCCTGGAGTGTACTCCGGCGGGGCAAAGATACGCAGTATTTT.

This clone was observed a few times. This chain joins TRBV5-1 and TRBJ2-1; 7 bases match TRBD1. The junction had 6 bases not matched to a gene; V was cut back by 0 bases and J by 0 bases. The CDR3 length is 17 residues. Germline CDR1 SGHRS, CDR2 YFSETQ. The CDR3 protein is CASSLGTGVLSYNEQFF. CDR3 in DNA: TGCGCCAGCAGCTTGGGAACAGGGGTGCTCTCCTACAATGAGCAGTTCTTC.

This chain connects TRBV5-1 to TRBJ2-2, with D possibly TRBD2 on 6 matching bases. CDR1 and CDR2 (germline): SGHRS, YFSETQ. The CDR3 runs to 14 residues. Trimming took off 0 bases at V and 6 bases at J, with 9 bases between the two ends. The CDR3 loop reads CASSLGREAGELFF. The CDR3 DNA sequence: TGCGCCAGCAGCTTGGGCAGGGAGGCCGGGGAGCTGTTTTTT.

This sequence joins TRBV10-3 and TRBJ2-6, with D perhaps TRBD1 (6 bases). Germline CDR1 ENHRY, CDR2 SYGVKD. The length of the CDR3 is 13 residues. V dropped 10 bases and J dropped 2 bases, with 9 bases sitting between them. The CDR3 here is CATRTAGANVLTF. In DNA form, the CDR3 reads TGTGCCACCAGGACAGCTGGGGCCAACGTCCTGACTTTC.

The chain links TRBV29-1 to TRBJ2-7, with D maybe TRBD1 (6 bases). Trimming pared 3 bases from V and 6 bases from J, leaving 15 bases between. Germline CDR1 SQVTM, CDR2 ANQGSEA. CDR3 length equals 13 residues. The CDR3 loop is CSVDRGALGEQYF. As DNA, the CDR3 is TGCAGCGTTGACAGGGGCGCACTTGGCGAGCAGTACTTC.

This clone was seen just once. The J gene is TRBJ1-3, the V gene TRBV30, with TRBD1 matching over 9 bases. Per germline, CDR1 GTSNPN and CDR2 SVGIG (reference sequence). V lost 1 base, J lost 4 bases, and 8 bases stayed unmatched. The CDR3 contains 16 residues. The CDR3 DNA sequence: TGTGCCTGGAGTGGATACAGGGGGCCCGGGGGAAACACCATATATTTT. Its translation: CAWSGYRGPGGNTIYF.

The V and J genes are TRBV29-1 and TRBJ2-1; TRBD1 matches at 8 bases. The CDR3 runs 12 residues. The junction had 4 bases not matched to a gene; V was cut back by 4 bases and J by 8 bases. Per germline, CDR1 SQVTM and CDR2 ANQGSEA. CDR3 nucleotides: TGCAGCGTTGCAGGGGGCTCGGATGAGCAGTTCTTC. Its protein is CSVAGGSDEQFF.

The CDR3 sequence: CASTNGWGYEQYF. The CDR3 DNA reads TGTGCCAGCACTAACGGGTGGGGATACGAGCAGTACTTC. This sequence joins TRBV6-5 and TRBJ2-7; unclear D gene. The length of the CDR3 is 13 residues. V was clipped by 7 bases and J by 4 bases, with 14 bases between them. CDR1 and CDR2 from the germline V gene are MNHEY and SVGAGI.

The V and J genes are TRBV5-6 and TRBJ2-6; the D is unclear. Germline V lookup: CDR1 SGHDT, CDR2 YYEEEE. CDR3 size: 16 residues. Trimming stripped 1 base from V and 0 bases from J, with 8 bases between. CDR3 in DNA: TGTGCCAGCAGCTTGACAGTCAGCTCTGGGGCCAACGTCCTGACTTTC. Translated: CASSLTVSSGANVLTF.

The CDR3 reads CSVEVGYSETQYF. The CDR3, as DNA: TGCAGCGTTGAAGTTGGGTACTCAGAGACCCAGTACTTC. This rearrangement joins TRBV29-1 to TRBJ2-5; D gene uncertain. Germline CDR1 reads SQVTM; CDR2 reads ANQGSEA. Trimming pared 1 base from V and 4 bases from J, leaving 10 bases between. This CDR3 spans 13 amino acids.

CDR3 coding DNA: TGTGCCAGCAGTAGGGATTCCTACGAGCAGTACTTC. It codes for CASSRDSYEQYF. This chain links TRBV6-6 with TRBJ2-7; D gene uncertain. V dropped 5 bases and J dropped 1 base, with 6 bases sitting between them. CDR3 length equals 12 residues. Germline assignment: CDR1 MNHNY and CDR2 SVGAGI (reference sequence).

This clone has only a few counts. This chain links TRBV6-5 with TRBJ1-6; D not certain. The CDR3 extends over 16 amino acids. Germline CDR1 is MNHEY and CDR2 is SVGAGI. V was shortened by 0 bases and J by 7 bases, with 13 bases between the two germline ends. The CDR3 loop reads CASSYSVTPKNSPLHF. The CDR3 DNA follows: TGTGCCAGCAGTTACTCAGTGACACCAAAAAATTCACCCCTCCACTTT.

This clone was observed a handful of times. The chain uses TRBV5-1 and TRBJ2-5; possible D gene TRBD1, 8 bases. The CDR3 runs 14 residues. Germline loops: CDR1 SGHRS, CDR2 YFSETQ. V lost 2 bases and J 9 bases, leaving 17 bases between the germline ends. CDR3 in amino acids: CASSFGQGGVAQYF. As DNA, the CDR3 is TGCGCCAGCAGCTTCGGACAGGGAGGGGTGGCCCAGTACTTC.